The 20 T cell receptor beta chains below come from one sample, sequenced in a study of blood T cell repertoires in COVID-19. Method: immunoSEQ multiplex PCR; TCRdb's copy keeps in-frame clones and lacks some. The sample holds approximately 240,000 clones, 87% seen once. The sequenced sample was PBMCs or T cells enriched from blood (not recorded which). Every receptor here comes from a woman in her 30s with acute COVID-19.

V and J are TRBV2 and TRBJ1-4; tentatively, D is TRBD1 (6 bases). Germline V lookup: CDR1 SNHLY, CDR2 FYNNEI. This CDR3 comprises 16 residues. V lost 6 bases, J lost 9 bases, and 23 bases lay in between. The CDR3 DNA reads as TGTGCCAGCAGCCTAGAGGGGGGTCGAGGGACTAAAAAACTGTTTTTT. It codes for CASSLEGGRGTKKLFF.

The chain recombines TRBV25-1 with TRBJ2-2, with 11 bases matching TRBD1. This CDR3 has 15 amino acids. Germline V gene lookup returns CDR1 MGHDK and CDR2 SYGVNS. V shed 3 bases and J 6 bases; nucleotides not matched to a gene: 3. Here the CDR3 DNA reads TGTGCCAGCAGTGAGACGGGACAGGGGGCCGGGGAGCTGTTTTTT. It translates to CASSETGQGAGELFF.

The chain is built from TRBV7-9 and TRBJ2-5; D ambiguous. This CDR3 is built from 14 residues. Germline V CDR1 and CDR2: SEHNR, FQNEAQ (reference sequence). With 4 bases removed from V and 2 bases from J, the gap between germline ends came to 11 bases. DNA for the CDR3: TGTGCCAGCAGCTCTCGAACAGCTCAAGAGACCCAGTACTTC. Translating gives CASSSRTAQETQYF. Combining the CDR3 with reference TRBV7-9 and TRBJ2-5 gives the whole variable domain DTGVSQNPRHKITKRGQNVTFRCDPISEHNRLYWYRQTLGQGPEFLTYFQNEAQLEKSRLLSDRFSAERPKGSFSTLEIQRTEQGDSAMYLCASSSRTAQETQYFGPGTRLLVL.

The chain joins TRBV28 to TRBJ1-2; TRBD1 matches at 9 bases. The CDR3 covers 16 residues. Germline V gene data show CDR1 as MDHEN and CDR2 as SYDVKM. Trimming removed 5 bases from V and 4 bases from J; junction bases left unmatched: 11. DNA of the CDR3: TGTGCCAGCAGTCCCGACGGACAGGGGAAGGGCTATGGCTACACCTTC. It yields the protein CASSPDGQGKGYGYTF.

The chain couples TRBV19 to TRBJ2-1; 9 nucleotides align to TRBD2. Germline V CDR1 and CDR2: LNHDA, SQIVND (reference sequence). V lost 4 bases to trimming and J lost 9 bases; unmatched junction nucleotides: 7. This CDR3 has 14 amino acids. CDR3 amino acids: CASSRPSGTGEQFF. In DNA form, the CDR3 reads TGTGCCAGTAGTAGGCCTAGCGGGACGGGTGAGCAGTTCTTC.

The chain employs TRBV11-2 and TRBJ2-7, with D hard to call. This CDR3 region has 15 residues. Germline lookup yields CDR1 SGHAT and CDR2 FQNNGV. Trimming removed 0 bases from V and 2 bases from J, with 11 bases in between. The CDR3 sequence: CASSLESFVAYEQYF. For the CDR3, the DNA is TGTGCCAGCAGCTTAGAGAGTTTTGTGGCCTACGAGCAGTACTTC.

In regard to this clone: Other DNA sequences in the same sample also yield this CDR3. This CDR3 is CASSSGQGDYGYTF. The CDR3 coding sequence is TGTGCCAGCAGTTCAGGACAGGGGGACTATGGCTACACCTTC. The chain is built from TRBV28 and TRBJ1-2; 10 bases match TRBD1. CDR1 MDHEN and CDR2 SYDVKM come from the germline V gene. The trim removed 4 bases at V and 3 bases at J, leaving 2 bases unmatched. The length of the CDR3 is 14 residues.

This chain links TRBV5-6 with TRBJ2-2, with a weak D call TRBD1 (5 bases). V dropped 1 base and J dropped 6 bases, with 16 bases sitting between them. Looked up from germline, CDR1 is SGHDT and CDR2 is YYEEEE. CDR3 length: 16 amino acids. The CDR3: CASSLLTGSSAGELFF. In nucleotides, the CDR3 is TGTGCCAGCAGCTTGTTAACAGGTTCTTCCGCCGGGGAGCTGTTTTTT.

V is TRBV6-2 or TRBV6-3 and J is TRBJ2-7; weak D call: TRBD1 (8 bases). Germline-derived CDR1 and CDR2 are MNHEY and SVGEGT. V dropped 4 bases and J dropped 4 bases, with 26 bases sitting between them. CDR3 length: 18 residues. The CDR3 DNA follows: TGTGCCAGCAGTTCCCACAGGGGGGGGACGATGAAGGAATACGAGCAGTACTTC. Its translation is CASSSHRGGTMKEYEQYF.

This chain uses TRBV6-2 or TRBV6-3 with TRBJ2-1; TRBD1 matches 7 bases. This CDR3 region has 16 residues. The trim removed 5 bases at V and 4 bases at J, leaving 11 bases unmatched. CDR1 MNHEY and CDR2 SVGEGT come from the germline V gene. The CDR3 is CASSPEQGTLYNEQFF. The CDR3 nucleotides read TGTGCCAGCAGTCCGGAACAGGGGACCCTATACAATGAGCAGTTCTTC.

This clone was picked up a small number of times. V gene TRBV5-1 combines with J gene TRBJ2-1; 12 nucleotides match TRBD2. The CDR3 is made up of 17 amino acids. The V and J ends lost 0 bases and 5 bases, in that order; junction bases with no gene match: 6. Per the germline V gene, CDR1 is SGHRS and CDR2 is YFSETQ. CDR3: CASSLELAGGVNNEQFF. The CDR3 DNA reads TGCGCCAGCAGCTTGGAACTAGCGGGGGGTGTAAACAATGAGCAGTTCTTC. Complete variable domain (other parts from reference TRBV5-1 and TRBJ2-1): KAGVTQTPRYLIKTRGQQVTLSCSPISGHRSVSWYQQTPGQGLQFLFEYFSETQRNKGNFPGRFSGRQFSNSRSEMNVSTLELGDSALYLCASSLELAGGVNNEQFFGPGTRLTVL.

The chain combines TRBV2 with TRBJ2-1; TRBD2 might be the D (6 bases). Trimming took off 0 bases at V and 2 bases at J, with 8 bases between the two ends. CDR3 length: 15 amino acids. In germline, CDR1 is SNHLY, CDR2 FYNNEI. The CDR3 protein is CASSEARGPYNEQFF. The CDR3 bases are TGTGCCAGCAGTGAAGCGCGGGGACCCTACAATGAGCAGTTCTTC.

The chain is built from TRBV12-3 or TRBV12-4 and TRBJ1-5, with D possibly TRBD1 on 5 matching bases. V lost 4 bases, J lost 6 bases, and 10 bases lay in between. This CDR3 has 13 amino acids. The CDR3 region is CASSSSGGQPQHF. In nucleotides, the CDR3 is TGTGCCAGCAGTTCAAGCGGGGGTCAGCCCCAGCATTTT.

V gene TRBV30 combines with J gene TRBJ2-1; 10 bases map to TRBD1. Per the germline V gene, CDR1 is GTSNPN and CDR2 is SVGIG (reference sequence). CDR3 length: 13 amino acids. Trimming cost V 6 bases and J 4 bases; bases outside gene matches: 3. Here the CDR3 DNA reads TGTGCCTGCGGGACAGGGGCATACAATGAGCAGTTCTTC. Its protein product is CACGTGAYNEQFF.

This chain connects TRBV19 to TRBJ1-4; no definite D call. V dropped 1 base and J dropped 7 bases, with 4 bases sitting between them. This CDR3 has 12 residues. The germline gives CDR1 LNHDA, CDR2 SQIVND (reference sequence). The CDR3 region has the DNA TGTGCCAGTAGTATAGCGGGTGAAAAACTGTTTTTT. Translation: CASSIAGEKLFF.

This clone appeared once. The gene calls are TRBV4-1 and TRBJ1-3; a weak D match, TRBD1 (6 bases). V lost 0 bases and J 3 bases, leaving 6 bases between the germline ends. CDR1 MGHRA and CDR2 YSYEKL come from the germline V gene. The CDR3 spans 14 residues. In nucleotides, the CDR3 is TGCGCCAGCAGCCAAGACAGGGGTGGAAACACCATATATTTT. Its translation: CASSQDRGGNTIYF.

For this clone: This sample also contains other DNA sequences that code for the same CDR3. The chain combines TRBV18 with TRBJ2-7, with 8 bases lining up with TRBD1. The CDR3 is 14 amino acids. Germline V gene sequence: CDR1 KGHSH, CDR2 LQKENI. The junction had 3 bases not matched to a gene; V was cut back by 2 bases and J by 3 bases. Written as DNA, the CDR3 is TGTGCCAGCTCACCAGGGACAGGTAGCTACGAGCAGTACTTC. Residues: CASSPGTGSYEQYF.

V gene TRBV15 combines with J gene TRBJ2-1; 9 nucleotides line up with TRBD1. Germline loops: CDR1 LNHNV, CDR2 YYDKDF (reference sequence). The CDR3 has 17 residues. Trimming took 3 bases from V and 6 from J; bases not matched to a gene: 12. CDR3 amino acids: CATSSVPGQGMVNEQFF. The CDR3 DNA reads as TGTGCCACCAGCAGTGTGCCCGGACAGGGGATGGTCAATGAGCAGTTCTTC.

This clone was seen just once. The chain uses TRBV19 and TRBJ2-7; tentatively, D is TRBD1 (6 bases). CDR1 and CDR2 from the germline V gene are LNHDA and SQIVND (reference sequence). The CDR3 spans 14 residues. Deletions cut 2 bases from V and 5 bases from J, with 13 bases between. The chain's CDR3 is CASSILGGIDEQYF. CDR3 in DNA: TGTGCCAGTAGTATATTAGGGGGTATCGACGAGCAGTACTTC.

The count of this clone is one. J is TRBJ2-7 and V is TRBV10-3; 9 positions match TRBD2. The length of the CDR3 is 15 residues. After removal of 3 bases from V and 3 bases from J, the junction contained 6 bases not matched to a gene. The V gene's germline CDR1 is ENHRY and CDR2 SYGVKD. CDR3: CAISDRLAGLYEQYF. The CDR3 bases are TGTGCCATCAGTGATCGGCTAGCGGGGCTCTACGAGCAGTACTTC.